This TCR beta chain came from a study of technical replicates of blood from a few donors. TCRdb's copy holds only in-frame clones and misses some; the assay was immunoSEQ multiplex PCR. The sample has roughly 68,000 clones, around nine tenths seen once. This clone has only a few counts. Germline and junction disagree at one end, which may indicate a read error. The clonotype comes from a human donor in good health. Some clones in this sample may be carry-over from other donors' samples. The sample consisted of PBMCs.

For the CDR3, the DNA is TGTGCCAGCAGCTGGGGGGGACCCTTC. This sequence encodes CASSWGGPF. The genes are TRBV7-6 and TRBJ1-2; D might be TRBD1 (5 bases). CDR3 length: 9 residues. Germline CDR1 reads SGHVS; CDR2 reads FNYEAQ.